These 10 T cell receptor beta chains came from one sample sequenced in a study of cytomegalovirus exposure and HLA in healthy donors (dated by TCRdb to 2016 to 2017). The library was prepared using the immunoSEQ multiplex PCR assay. A mixture of 60 forward primers for TCR Vbeta segments and 13 reverse primers for TCR Jbeta segments was used in the multiplex PCR. The immuneACCESS repertoire file appears here via TCRdb, limited to in-frame rearrangements. These files lack a portion of the clones; in checked studies, under half of the deficit traces to unresolved V genes, and the cause of the others is not known. The sample data list around 44,000 clones, and around 87% of these were observed just once. 8% of the sample is in the top ten clones. Material for sequencing was PBMCs. These receptors were obtained from a woman in her thirties or forties in good health and CMV-seropositive.

The rearrangement uses TRBV6-1 and TRBJ1-2; D not resolved. The CDR3 is 12 amino acids. CDR1 and CDR2 from the germline V gene are MNHNS and SASEGT. V shed 8 bases and J shed 1 base, with 8 bases lying between them. CDR3 DNA: TGTGCCAGCGACAAGGTTAACTATGGCTACACCTTC. Amino acid sequence: CASDKVNYGYTF.

DNA for the CDR3: TGTGCCAGCAGCTTCGCCCGGGACTCAGTAGACACTGAAGCTTTCTTT. This gives the protein CASSFARDSVDTEAFF. V usage is TRBV12-1 and J usage is TRBJ1-1. TRBV12-1 counts as a pseudogene. This CDR3 has 16 amino acids.

This clone was recorded once. The chain recombines TRBV9 with TRBJ2-1; the match to TRBD2 covers 12 bases. Germline V gene data show CDR1 as SGDLS and CDR2 as YYNGEE. This CDR3 is built from 15 residues. V lost 3 bases and J lost 6; bases outside the gene matches: 4. Here the CDR3 DNA reads TGTGCCAGCAGCGAGACTAGCGGGAGAGGCAATGAGCAGTTCTTC. Translation: CASSETSGRGNEQFF. The full variable domain, completed using reference TRBV9 and TRBJ2-1, is DSGVTQTPKHLITATGQRVTLRCSPRSGDLSVYWYQQSLDQGLQFLIQYYNGEERAKGNILERFSAQQFPDLHSELNLSSLELGDSALYFCASSETSGRGNEQFFGPGTRLTVL.

The V and J genes are TRBV18 and TRBJ2-7; 9 positions agree with TRBD1. The CDR3 covers 15 residues. Germline assignment: CDR1 KGHSH and CDR2 LQKENI. The junction had 4 bases not matched to a gene; V was cut back by 2 bases and J by 2 bases. CDR3 protein: CASSPMGQGTYEQYF. Here the CDR3 DNA reads TGTGCCAGCTCACCAATGGGACAGGGAACCTACGAGCAGTACTTC.

The chain is built from TRBV6-1 and TRBJ2-1; 9 bases map to TRBD1. The germline V gene encodes CDR1 MNHNS and CDR2 SASEGT. This CDR3 spans 15 amino acids. The V gene end was trimmed by 1 base and the J gene end by 4 bases; junction bases not matched to a gene: 2. The CDR3: CASSEVGQGYNEQFF. The DNA of the CDR3 is TGTGCCAGCAGTGAAGTAGGACAGGGGTACAATGAGCAGTTCTTC.

The rearrangement joins TRBV15 to TRBJ2-6; 7 bases agree with TRBD1. Germline loops: CDR1 LNHNV, CDR2 YYDKDF (reference sequence). Unmatched junction bases numbered 9, after V lost 0 bases and J lost 1 base. There are 19 residues in the CDR3. The CDR3 nucleotides are TGTGCCACCAGCAGAGATCAAAAGGGGGCGAGGTCTGGGGCCAACGTCCTGACTTTC. It yields the protein CATSRDQKGARSGANVLTF.

This clone was observed once. The chain carries TRBV4-1 and TRBJ1-5, with 9 bases fitting TRBD1. Germline V CDR1 and CDR2: MGHRA, YSYEKL. V trimming: 0 bases; J trimming: 7 bases; junction bases outside the gene matches: 10. CDR3 size: 17 residues. The CDR3 spells CASSQDLGTGNGQPQHF. CDR3 sequence (DNA): TGCGCCAGCAGCCAAGATCTAGGGACAGGGAACGGGCAGCCCCAGCATTTT.

The gene calls are TRBV27 and TRBJ2-1, with D tentatively TRBD1 (6 bases). CDR3 length equals 14 residues. Deletions cut 2 bases from V and 3 bases from J, with 8 bases between. Per the germline V gene, CDR1 is MNHEY and CDR2 is SMNVEV (reference sequence). The CDR3, as DNA: TGTGCCAGCAGTTTAAAAGGGGGCTACAATGAGCAGTTCTTC. This translates into CASSLKGGYNEQFF.

The chain recombines TRBV19 with TRBJ2-3, with 7 bases matching TRBD2. The CDR3 contains 16 residues. Germline lookup yields CDR1 LNHDA and CDR2 SQIVND (reference sequence). With 5 bases clipped from V and 0 bases from J, the junction kept 8 bases outside the gene matches. CDR3 in amino acids: CASSFEAGSSTDTQYF. Written as DNA, the CDR3 is TGTGCCAGTAGTTTTGAAGCGGGAAGTAGCACAGATACGCAGTATTTT.

This clone was counted a single time. For the CDR3, the DNA is TGTGCCGCATCACCCGGACAGAAGAACAATGAAAAACTGTTTTTT. This gives the protein CAASPGQKNNEKLFF. V gene TRBV7-9 combines with J gene TRBJ1-4, with D possibly matching TRBD1 (6 bases). CDR3 size: 15 residues. Between the trimmed V and J ends, which lost 11 bases and 5 bases, there was a span of 21 bases. The V gene's germline CDR1 is SEHNR and CDR2 FQNEAQ (reference sequence).